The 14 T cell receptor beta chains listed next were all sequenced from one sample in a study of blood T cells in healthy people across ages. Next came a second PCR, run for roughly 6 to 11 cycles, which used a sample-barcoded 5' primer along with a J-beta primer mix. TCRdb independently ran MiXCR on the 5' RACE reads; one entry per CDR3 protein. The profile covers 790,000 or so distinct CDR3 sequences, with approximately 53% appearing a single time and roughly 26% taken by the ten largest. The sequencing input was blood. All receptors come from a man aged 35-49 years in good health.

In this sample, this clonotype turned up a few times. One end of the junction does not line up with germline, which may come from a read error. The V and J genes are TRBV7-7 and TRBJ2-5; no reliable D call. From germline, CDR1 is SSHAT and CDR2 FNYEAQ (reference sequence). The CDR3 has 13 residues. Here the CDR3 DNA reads TGTGCTAGCAGCTTAGACACGCAAGAGACCCAGTACTTC. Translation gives CASSLDTQETQYF.

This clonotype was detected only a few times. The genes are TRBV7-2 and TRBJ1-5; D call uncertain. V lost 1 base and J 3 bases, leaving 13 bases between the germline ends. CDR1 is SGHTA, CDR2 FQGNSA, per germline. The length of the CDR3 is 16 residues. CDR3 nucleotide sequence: TGTGCCAGCAGCTTAGAATTGGGAACGTTCAATCAGCCCCAGCATTTT. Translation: CASSLELGTFNQPQHF. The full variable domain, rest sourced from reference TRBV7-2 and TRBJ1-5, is GAGVSQSPSNKVTEKGKDVELRCDPISGHTALYWYRQSLGQGLEFLIYFQGNSAPDKSGLPSDRFSAERTGGSVSTLTIQRTQQEDSAVYLCASSLELGTFNQPQHFGDGTRLSIL.

The CDR3 loop reads CSARPQGPGNTIYF. The CDR3 DNA reads as TGCAGTGCCCGACCACAGGGTCCTGGAAACACCATATATTTT. V gene TRBV20-1 combines with J gene TRBJ1-3; maybe TRBD1 (6 bases). The CDR3 is made up of 14 amino acids. The germline V gene has CDR1 DFQATT and CDR2 SNEGSKA (reference sequence). Trimming cost V 6 bases and J 2 bases, with 14 bases left between them.

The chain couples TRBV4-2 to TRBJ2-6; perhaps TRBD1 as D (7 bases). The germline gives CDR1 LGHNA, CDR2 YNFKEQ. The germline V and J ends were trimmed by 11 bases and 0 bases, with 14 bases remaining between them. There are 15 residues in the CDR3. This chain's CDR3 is CAGGTASSGANVLTF. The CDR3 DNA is TGTGCCGGAGGGACAGCCAGCTCTGGGGCCAACGTCCTGACTTTC.

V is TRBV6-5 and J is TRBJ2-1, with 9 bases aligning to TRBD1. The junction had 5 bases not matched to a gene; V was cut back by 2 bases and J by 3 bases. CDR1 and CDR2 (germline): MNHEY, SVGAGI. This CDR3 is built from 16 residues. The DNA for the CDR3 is TGTGCCAGCAGTTACCGCGGGACAGGGTTCTACAATGAGCAGTTCTTC. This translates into CASSYRGTGFYNEQFF.

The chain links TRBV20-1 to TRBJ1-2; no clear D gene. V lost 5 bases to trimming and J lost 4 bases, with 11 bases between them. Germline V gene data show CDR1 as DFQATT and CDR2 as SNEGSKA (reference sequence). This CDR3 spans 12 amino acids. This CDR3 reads CSAEEKAYGYTF. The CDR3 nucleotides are TGCAGTGCTGAAGAAAAGGCCTATGGCTACACCTTC.

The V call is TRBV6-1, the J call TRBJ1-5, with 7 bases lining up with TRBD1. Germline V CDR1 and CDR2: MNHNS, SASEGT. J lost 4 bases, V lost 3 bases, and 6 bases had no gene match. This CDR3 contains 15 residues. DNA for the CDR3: TGTGCCAGCAGTGACCTTGGGACAGCAAATCAGCCCCAGCATTTT. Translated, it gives CASSDLGTANQPQHF.

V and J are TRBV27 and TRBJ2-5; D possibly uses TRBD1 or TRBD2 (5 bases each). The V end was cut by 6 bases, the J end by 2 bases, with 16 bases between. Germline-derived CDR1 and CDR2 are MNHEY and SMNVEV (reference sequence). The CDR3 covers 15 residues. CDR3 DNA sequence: TGTGCCAGCAGGCACCTGGGACGGATTCAAGAGACCCAGTACTTC. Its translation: CASRHLGRIQETQYF.

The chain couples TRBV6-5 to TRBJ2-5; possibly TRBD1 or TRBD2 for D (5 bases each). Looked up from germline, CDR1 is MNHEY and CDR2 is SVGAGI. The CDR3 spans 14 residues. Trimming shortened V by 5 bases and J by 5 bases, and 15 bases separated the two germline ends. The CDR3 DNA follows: TGTGCCAGCAGTGATGGGGCTAGCTGGGAGACCCAGTACTTC. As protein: CASSDGASWETQYF.

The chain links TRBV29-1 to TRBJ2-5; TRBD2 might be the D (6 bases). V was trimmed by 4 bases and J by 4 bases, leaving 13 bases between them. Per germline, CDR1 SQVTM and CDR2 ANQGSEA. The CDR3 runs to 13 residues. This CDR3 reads CSVGPGLSETQYF. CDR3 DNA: TGCAGCGTTGGGCCGGGACTGTCAGAGACCCAGTACTTC. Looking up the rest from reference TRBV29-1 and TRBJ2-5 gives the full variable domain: SAVISQKPSRDICQRGTSLTIQCQVDSQVTMMFWYRQQPGQSLTLIATANQGSEATYESGFVIDKFPISRPNLTFSTLTVSNMSPEDSSIYLCSVGPGLSETQYFGPGTRLLVL.

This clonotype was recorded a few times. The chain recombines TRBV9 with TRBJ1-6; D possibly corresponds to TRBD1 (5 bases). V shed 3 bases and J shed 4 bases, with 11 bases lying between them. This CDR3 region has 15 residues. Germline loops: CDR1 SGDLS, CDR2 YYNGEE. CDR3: CASSAGGFYNSPLHF. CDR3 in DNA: TGTGCCAGCAGCGCCGGGGGATTTTATAATTCACCCCTCCACTTT.

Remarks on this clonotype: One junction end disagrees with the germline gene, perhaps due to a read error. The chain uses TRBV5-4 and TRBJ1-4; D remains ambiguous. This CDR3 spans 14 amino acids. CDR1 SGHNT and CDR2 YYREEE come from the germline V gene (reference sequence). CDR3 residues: CAGSFSRPNEKLFF. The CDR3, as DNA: TGTGCCGGCAGCTTCAGTCGTCCTAATGAAAAACTGTTTTTT.

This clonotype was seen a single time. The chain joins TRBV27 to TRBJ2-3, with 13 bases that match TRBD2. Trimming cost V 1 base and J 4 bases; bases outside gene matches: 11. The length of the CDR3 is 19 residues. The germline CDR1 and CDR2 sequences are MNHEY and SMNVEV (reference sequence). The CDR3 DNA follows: TGTGCCAGCAGTTTATACGGACTAGCGGGAGTCAGTGTGGCAGATACGCAGTATTTT. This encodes CASSLYGLAGVSVADTQYF.

The CDR3 DNA follows: TGTGCCAGCAGTGACCCAGGGGCCAGTATTGGTACGCAGTATTTT. Its protein product is CASSDPGASIGTQYF. This rearrangement joins TRBV6-2 or TRBV6-3 to TRBJ2-3; TRBD1 might be the D (6 bases). V was shortened by 5 bases and J by 8 bases, with 20 bases between the two germline ends. Germline assignment: CDR1 MNHEY and CDR2 SVGEGT. There are 15 residues in the CDR3.